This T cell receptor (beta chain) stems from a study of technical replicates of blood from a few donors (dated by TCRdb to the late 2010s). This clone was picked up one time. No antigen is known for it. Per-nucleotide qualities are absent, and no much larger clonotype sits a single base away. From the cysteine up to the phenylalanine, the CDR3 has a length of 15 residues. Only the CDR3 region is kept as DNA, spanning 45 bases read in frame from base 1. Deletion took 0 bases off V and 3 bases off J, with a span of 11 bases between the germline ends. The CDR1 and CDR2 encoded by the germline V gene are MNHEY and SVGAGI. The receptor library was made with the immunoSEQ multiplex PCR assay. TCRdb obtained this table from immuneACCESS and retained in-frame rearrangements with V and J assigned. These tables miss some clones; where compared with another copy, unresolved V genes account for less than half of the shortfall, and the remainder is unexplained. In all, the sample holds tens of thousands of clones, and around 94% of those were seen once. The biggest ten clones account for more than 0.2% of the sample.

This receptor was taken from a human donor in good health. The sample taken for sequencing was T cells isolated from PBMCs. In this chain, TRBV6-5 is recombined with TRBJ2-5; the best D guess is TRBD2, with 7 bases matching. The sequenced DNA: TGTGCCAGCAGTTACTCTGGGGGGGCGGAAGAGACCCAGTACTTC. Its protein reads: CASSYSGGAEETQYF.